The 19 T cell receptor beta chains below were found in one sample sequenced in a study of graft-versus-host responses after intestinal transplantation. The repertoire was sequenced with immunoSEQ multiplex PCR; TCRdb's copy has only in-frame clones and lacks some. Of 35,000 to 50,000 clones in the sample, roughly 94% were seen once. Here the sequenced sample was PBMCs, taken 330 to 350 days after intestinal transplant. The receptors here all came from a human patient who received an intestinal transplant, so some T cells may come from the graft donor.

Here the CDR3 reads CASSLIHTSYNEQFF. The CDR3 DNA reads TGTGCCAGCAGCTTAATCCATACCTCCTACAATGAGCAGTTCTTC. The chain combines TRBV11-2 with TRBJ2-1, with unresolved D. V was shortened by 2 bases and J by 0 bases, with 8 bases between the two germline ends. This CDR3 is built from 15 residues. Germline V gene data show CDR1 as SGHAT and CDR2 as FQNNGV. The variable domain in full, with the rest retrieved from reference TRBV11-2 and TRBJ2-1, is EAGVAQSPRYKIIEKRQSVAFWCNPISGHATLYWYQQILGQGPKLLIQFQNNGVVDDSQLPKDRFSAERLKGVDSTLKIQPAKLEDSAVYLCASSLIHTSYNEQFFGPGTRLTVL.

CDR3 residues: CASSVGGNNNEQFF. The CDR3 DNA is TGCGCCAGCAGTGTAGGGGGGAATAACAATGAGCAGTTCTTC. This chain uses TRBV10-1 with TRBJ2-1, with D possibly being TRBD1 or TRBD2 (6 bases each). Looked up from germline, CDR1 is WNHNN and CDR2 is SYGVQD (reference sequence). This CDR3 is 14 amino acids long. V was shortened by 4 bases and J by 5 bases, with 12 bases between the two germline ends.

This sequence joins TRBV5-6 and TRBJ2-5; D not resolved. The CDR3 consists of 13 residues. V was trimmed by 4 bases and J by 5 bases, leaving 12 bases between them. The germline V gene has CDR1 SGHDT and CDR2 YYEEEE. The DNA for the CDR3 is TGTGCCAGCAGCCCCCGATTCGTGGAGACCCAGTACTTC. Translation gives CASSPRFVETQYF.

This chain's CDR3 is CASSYLSGGADEQYF. CDR3 sequence (DNA): TGTGCCAGCAGTTATCTGAGCGGGGGGGCCGACGAGCAGTACTTC. The rearrangement joins TRBV6-5 to TRBJ2-7, with 10 bases matching TRBD2. V trimming: 3 bases; J trimming: 5 bases; junction bases outside the gene matches: 7. Germline V gives CDR1 MNHEY, CDR2 SVGAGI. The CDR3 spans 15 residues.

The genes are TRBV7-9 and TRBJ2-5; 9 positions match TRBD1. The germline gives CDR1 SEHNR, CDR2 FQNEAQ (reference sequence). Trimming took 5 bases from V and 5 from J; bases not matched to a gene: 3. The CDR3 has 13 residues. The chain's CDR3 is CASSRGQGETQYF. In DNA, the CDR3 is TGTGCCAGCAGCCGTGGACAGGGGGAGACCCAGTACTTC.

The chain uses TRBV29-1 and TRBJ1-2, with TRBD1 identical over 9 bases. Germline CDR1 and CDR2: SQVTM and ANQGSEA. The V segment lost 6 bases and the J segment 8 bases; nucleotides outside the gene matches: 10. The CDR3 extends over 13 amino acids. CDR3 sequence reads: CSVETGGSEGYTF. CDR3 DNA: TGCAGCGTAGAGACAGGGGGATCAGAGGGCTACACCTTC.

The chain recombines TRBV27 with TRBJ1-1, with a tentative D call TRBD1 (6 bases). The germline V and J ends were trimmed by 8 bases and 1 base, with 14 bases remaining between them. The CDR3 covers 14 residues. In germline, CDR1 is MNHEY, CDR2 SMNVEV (reference sequence). The CDR3 spells CASSYGGANTEAFF. CDR3 DNA: TGTGCCAGCTCCTACGGGGGGGCGAACACTGAAGCTTTCTTT.

The V gene is TRBV10-3, the J gene TRBJ2-7; perhaps TRBD1 as D (5 bases). Germline V lookup: CDR1 ENHRY, CDR2 SYGVKD. V lost 2 bases to trimming and J lost 3 bases, with 8 bases between them. This CDR3 is 13 amino acids long. The chain's CDR3 is CAISEPDNYEQYF. CDR3 bases: TGTGCCATCAGTGAGCCGGACAACTACGAGCAGTACTTC.

The genes are TRBV6-1 and TRBJ1-2, with unresolved D. Trimming pared 8 bases from V and 4 bases from J, leaving 8 bases between. Germline V CDR1 and CDR2: MNHNS, SASEGT. The CDR3 sequence is 11 residues long. The CDR3 bases are TGTGCCAGCGTCCTAGGCTATGGCTACACCTTC. Its translation: CASVLGYGYTF.

The CDR3 bases are TGTGCCAGCTCACCACGCTACACAGGGATCTCTGGAAACACCATATATTTT. It codes for CASSPRYTGISGNTIYF. The J gene is TRBJ1-3, the V gene TRBV18, with D maybe TRBD1 (6 bases). The CDR3 is made up of 17 amino acids. Germline V CDR1 and CDR2: KGHSH, LQKENI. V shed 1 base and J shed 0 bases, with 13 bases lying between them.

This chain links TRBV4-2 with TRBJ2-4; D gene unclear. The ends were cut back, 1 base at V and 5 bases at J, with 9 bases in the middle. The germline gives CDR1 LGHNA, CDR2 YNFKEQ. This CDR3 is built from 14 residues. CDR3: CASSQGAVENIQYF. CDR3 nucleotides: TGTGCCAGCAGCCAAGGGGCGGTAGAAAACATTCAGTACTTC.

The rearrangement uses TRBV5-1 and TRBJ2-3, with no clear D. The V end lost 5 bases, the J end lost 13 bases, and 20 bases lay between the germline ends. This CDR3 is 13 amino acids long. CDR1 is SGHRS and CDR2 is YFSETQ in the germline V gene. CDR3 bases: TGCGCCAGCAGACTCGAGATACGCTCGCAGGAGTATTTT. Translated, it gives CASRLEIRSQEYF.

This clone occurred once. Here the CDR3 reads CASSLLGGRGNQPQHF. CDR3 nucleotide sequence: TGTGCCAGCAGTTTACTCGGGGGGCGCGGCAATCAGCCCCAGCATTTT. This chain connects TRBV27 to TRBJ1-5; maybe TRBD1 (6 bases). Trimming shortened V by 2 bases and J by 2 bases, and 13 bases separated the two germline ends. Germline CDR1 MNHEY, CDR2 SMNVEV (reference sequence). This CDR3 has 16 residues.

The chain has TRBV5-3 and TRBJ1-5; D is undetermined. TRBV5-3 is sorted into the ORF group, with uncertain function. This CDR3 comprises 13 residues. Trimming pared 1 base from V and 4 bases from J, leaving 6 bases between. In DNA form, the CDR3 reads TGTGCCAGAAGCTTGCCGGGAAATCAGCCCCAGCATTTT. It specifies CARSLPGNQPQHF.

The chain uses TRBV9 and TRBJ1-6, with D perhaps matching TRBD1 (6 bases). Per germline, CDR1 SGDLS and CDR2 YYNGEE. The CDR3 loop spans 15 amino acids. V lost 4 bases, J lost 5 bases, and 13 bases lay in between. The CDR3 is CASSWGGWNNSPLHF. The CDR3 nucleotides are TGTGCCAGCAGCTGGGGGGGCTGGAATAATTCACCCCTCCACTTT. The full variable domain, completed using reference TRBV9 and TRBJ1-6, is DSGVTQTPKHLITATGQRVTLRCSPRSGDLSVYWYQQSLDQGLQFLIQYYNGEERAKGNILERFSAQQFPDLHSELNLSSLELGDSALYFCASSWGGWNNSPLHFGNGTRLTVT.

The V and J genes are TRBV5-6 and TRBJ1-1, with unresolved D. Germline loops: CDR1 SGHDT, CDR2 YYEEEE. V dropped 0 bases and J dropped 3 bases, with 21 bases sitting between them. This CDR3 has 18 residues. The CDR3 nucleotides are TGTGCCAGCAGCTTGGCCTGGGTCGCTCAAGGCAAGGACACTGAAGCTTTCTTT. Translation: CASSLAWVAQGKDTEAFF.

The chain recombines TRBV10-2 with TRBJ2-7, with D possibly being TRBD1 (6 bases). Germline V gene sequence: CDR1 WSHSY, CDR2 SAAADI. The CDR3 is 16 amino acids. Trimming cost V 3 bases and J 2 bases, with 17 bases left between them. CDR3 sequence: CASSDPSLEGAYEQYF. CDR3 sequence (DNA): TGCGCCAGCAGTGACCCTAGTCTAGAGGGGGCCTACGAGCAGTACTTC.

V usage is TRBV7-2 and J usage is TRBJ1-2; D is perhaps TRBD1 (6 bases). Germline CDR1 reads SGHTA; CDR2 reads FQGNSA. V was cut by 5 bases and J by 4 bases, with 17 bases left in between. The CDR3 sequence is 15 residues long. CDR3 amino acids: CASSPGVGGSYGYTF. Written as DNA, the CDR3 is TGTGCCAGCAGCCCCGGGGTAGGGGGGAGCTATGGCTACACCTTC.

The CDR3 is CASSRQGSNTGELFF. In nucleotides, the CDR3 is TGTGCCAGCAGCAGACAGGGGTCGAACACCGGGGAGCTGTTTTTT. The genes are TRBV11-3 and TRBJ2-2; 8 nucleotides match TRBD1. CDR3 length equals 15 residues. The V gene end was trimmed by 5 bases and the J gene end by 0 bases; junction bases not matched to a gene: 2. Germline V CDR1 and CDR2: SGHNT, YENEEA.